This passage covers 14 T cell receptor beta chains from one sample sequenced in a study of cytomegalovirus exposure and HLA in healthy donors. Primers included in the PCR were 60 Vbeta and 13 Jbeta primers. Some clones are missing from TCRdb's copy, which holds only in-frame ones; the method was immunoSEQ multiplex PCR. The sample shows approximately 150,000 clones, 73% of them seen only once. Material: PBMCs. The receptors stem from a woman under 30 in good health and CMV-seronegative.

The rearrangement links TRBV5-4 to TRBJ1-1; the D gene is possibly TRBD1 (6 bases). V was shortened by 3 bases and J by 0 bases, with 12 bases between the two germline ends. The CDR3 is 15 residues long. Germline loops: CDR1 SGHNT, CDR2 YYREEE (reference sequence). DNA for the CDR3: TGTGCCAGCAGCTCCTACAGGGCCTTGAACACTGAAGCTTTCTTT. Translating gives CASSSYRALNTEAFF. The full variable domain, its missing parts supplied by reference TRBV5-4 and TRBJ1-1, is ETGVTQSPTHLIKTRGQQVTLRCSSQSGHNTVSWYQQALGQGPQFIFQYYREEENGRGNFPPRFSGLQFPNYSSELNVNALELDDSALYLCASSSYRALNTEAFFGQGTRLTVV.

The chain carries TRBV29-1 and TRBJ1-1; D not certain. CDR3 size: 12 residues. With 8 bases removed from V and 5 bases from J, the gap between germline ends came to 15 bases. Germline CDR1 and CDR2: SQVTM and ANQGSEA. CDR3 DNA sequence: TGCAGCATGACCGTCGCGGGGACTGAAGCTTTCTTT. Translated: CSMTVAGTEAFF.

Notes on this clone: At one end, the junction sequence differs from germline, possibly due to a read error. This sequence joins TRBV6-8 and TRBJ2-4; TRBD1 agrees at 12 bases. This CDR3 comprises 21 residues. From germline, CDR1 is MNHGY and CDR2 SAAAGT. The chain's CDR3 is CASSYPSLGPGQGAAKNSQYF. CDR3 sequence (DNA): TGTGCCAGCAGTTACCCGTCCCTCGGCCCGGGACAGGGGGCGGCCAAAAACAGTCAGTACTTC.

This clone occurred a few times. CDR3 amino acids: CASRGGYSGSYNEQFF. CDR3 coding DNA: TGTGCTAGTAGGGGGGGCTACTCCGGCTCCTACAATGAGCAGTTCTTC. The chain links TRBV12-5 to TRBJ2-1; TRBD2 is a possible D gene (7 bases). The CDR3 is 16 residues long. The germline V gene encodes CDR1 LGHNT and CDR2 FRNRAP. Trimming left V 8 bases short and J 0 bases short, with 17 bases between.

DNA of the CDR3: TGTGCCAGCAGCAAAGACAGGAAACGAGATACGCAGTATTTT. Translated, it gives CASSKDRKRDTQYF. V gene TRBV6-5 combines with J gene TRBJ2-3, with D perhaps matching TRBD1 (6 bases). The V gene lost 6 bases and the J gene lost 5 bases, with 15 bases spanning the gap. The CDR3 length is 14 residues. Looked up from germline, CDR1 is MNHEY and CDR2 is SVGAGI.

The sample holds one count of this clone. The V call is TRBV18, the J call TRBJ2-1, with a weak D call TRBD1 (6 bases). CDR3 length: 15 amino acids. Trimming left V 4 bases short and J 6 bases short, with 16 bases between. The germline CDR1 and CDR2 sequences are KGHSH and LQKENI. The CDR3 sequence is CASSLIEGQVNEQFF. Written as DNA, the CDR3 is TGTGCCAGCTCACTAATCGAGGGACAAGTCAATGAGCAGTTCTTC. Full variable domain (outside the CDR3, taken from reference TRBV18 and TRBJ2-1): NAGVMQNPRHLVRRRGQEARLRCSPMKGHSHVYWYRQLPEEGLKFMVYLQKENIIDESGMPKERFSAEFPKEGPSILRIQQVVRGDSAAYFCASSLIEGQVNEQFFGPGTRLTVL.

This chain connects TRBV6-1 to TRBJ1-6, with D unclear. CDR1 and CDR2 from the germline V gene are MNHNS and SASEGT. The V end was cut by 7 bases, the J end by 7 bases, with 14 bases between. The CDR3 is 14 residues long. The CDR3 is CASIALIRNSPLHF. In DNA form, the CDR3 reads TGTGCCAGCATAGCGTTGATTAGGAATTCACCCCTCCACTTT.

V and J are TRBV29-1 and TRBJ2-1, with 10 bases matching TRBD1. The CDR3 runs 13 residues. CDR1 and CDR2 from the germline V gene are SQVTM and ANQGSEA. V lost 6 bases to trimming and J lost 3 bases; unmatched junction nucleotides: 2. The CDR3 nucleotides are TGCAGCGTGACAGGGGGCCTCTACAATGAGCAGTTCTTC. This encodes CSVTGGLYNEQFF.

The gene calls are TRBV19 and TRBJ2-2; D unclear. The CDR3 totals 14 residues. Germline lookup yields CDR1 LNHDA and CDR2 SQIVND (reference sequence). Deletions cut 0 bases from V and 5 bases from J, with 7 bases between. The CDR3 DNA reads TGTGCCAGTAGTATAGAGAGGAAGACCGGGGAGCTGTTTTTT. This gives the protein CASSIERKTGELFF.

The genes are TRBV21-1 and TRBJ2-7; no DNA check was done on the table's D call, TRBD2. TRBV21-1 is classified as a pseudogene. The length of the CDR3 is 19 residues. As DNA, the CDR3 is TGTGCCAGCAGCAAAAAGGTCCCCCGGGGGAAGCGGGAGGTGTACGAGCAGTACGTC. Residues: CASSKKVPRGKREVYEQYV.

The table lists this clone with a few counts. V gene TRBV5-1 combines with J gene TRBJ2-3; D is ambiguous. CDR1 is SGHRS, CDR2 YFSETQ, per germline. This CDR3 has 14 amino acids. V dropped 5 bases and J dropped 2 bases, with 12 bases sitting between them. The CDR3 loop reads CASRPGPFTDTQYF. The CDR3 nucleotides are TGCGCCAGCAGACCTGGGCCCTTCACAGATACGCAGTATTTT.

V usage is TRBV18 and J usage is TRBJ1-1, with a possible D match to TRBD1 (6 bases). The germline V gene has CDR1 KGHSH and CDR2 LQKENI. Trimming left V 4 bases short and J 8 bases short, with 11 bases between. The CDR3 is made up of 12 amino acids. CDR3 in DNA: TGTGCCAGCTCACTTAACAGGGAAGAAGCTTTCTTT. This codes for CASSLNREEAFF.

Here the CDR3 DNA reads TGTGCCAGCAAAACCGGGACTAGCGGGAGTAGTGAGCAGTTCTTC. This translates into CASKTGTSGSSEQFF. The chain links TRBV19 to TRBJ2-1, with 14 nucleotides matching TRBD2. Germline lookup yields CDR1 LNHDA and CDR2 SQIVND (reference sequence). This CDR3 is 15 amino acids long. V dropped 9 bases and J dropped 9; count of bases not matched to a gene: 10.

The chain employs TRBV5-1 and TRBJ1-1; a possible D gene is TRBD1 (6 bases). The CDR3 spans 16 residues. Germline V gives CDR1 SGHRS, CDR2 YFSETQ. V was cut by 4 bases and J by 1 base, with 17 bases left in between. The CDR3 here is CASSQRGGPANTEAFF. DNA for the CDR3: TGCGCCAGCAGCCAACGGGGGGGGCCGGCGAACACTGAAGCTTTCTTT.